This TCR beta chain derives from a study of T-cell reconstitution after alpha-beta-depleted transplantation in children. Study-level findings and limits: Reportedly, roughly two months post-transplant, alpha-beta T cells arose from several hundred expanded graft clones. T-cell counts and diversity were attributed mostly to newly produced T cells one year after transplant. Recipient T cells and thymic progenitors that survived gave rise to the high TCRbeta diversity observed at day 60 in some patients.

V gave up 8 bases and J gave up 2 bases; unmatched junction bases: 6. The length of the CDR3 is 14 residues. The V gene's germline CDR1 is DFQATT and CDR2 SNEGSKA (reference sequence). The TCRbeta library incorporated unique molecular identifiers. TCRdb used MiXCR to reprocess the PCR reads, holding one entry per CDR3 protein. The data contain 500,000 to 650,000 distinct CDR3 sequences, approximately 13% of them singletons. This clonotype has only a few counts. Its target is not known. The source material was PBMCs, mostly from graft donor cells, sampled 360 days after TCRalphabeta/CD19-depleted stem cell transplant. This TCR came from a male patient younger than 18 who had a stem cell transplant for acute myeloid leukemia, so the T cells may come from the graft donor. The rearrangement joins TRBV20-1 to TRBJ2-7; 13 nucleotides line up with TRBD2. The CDR3 DNA sequence: TGCAGTCTGGAAGGGACTAGCGGGACCTACGAGCAGTACTTC. This gives the protein CSLEGTSGTYEQYF.